A single sample is the source of the 10 T cell receptor beta chains below, sequenced in a study of T-cell memory formation after mild COVID-19. TCRdb analysed the 5' RACE reads with MiXCR anew, one entry per CDR3 protein. The sample yields about 190,000 distinct CDR3 sequences, around 16% seen once. The sample consisted of PBMCs or a T cell subset sorted from them (not recorded which). The receptors come from an adult woman who had mild COVID-19 (a few samples of this study predate the infection). Cell type and time point are not known.

V usage is TRBV10-3 and J usage is TRBJ2-1, with a tentative D call TRBD2 (5 bases). Germline lookup yields CDR1 ENHRY and CDR2 SYGVKD. The CDR3 totals 13 residues. Trimming took 4 bases from V and 5 from J, leaving 9 bases between them. CDR3 loop: CAISVGDHNEQFF. CDR3 nucleotides: TGTGCCATCAGTGTCGGGGATCACAATGAGCAGTTCTTC.

V gene TRBV18 combines with J gene TRBJ1-1; D gene unclear. This CDR3 has 14 amino acids. Trimming removed 3 bases at V and 2 bases at J, with 10 bases between. CDR1 and CDR2 from the germline V gene are KGHSH and LQKENI. The CDR3 coding sequence is TGTGCCAGCTCACCCTTGGCCCCCAACACTGAAGCTTTCTTT. Its protein is CASSPLAPNTEAFF.

The chain is built from TRBV15 and TRBJ2-7; weak D call: TRBD2 (6 bases). CDR3 length: 12 amino acids. From germline, CDR1 is LNHNV and CDR2 YYDKDF (reference sequence). The V end was cut by 8 bases, the J end by 2 bases, with 10 bases between. CDR3 DNA sequence: TGTGCCACCGGTAGCGGAACCTACGAGCAGTACTTC. Translation: CATGSGTYEQYF.

This clonotype was observed at least ten times. CDR3 DNA: TGCAGCGTTCTGAGCGGGACAGAGACCCAGTACTTC. This sequence encodes CSVLSGTETQYF. The chain carries TRBV29-1 and TRBJ2-5, with TRBD2 identical over 7 bases. There are 12 residues in the CDR3. CDR1 and CDR2 (germline): SQVTM, ANQGSEA. With V trimmed by 5 bases and J by 4 bases, 4 bases remained unmatched.

The chain carries TRBV7-3 and TRBJ2-3, with a weak D call TRBD2 (5 bases). Per the germline V gene, CDR1 is SGHTA and CDR2 is FQGTGA. The CDR3 runs 13 residues. Between the trimmed V and J ends, which lost 10 bases and 6 bases, there was a span of 17 bases. The CDR3 spells CATARAVGDTQYF. CDR3 DNA: TGTGCCACAGCCAGAGCGGTCGGCGATACGCAGTATTTT.

In its sample, this clonotype was seen a few times. CDR3 sequence reads: CASRIHTVNTEAFF. The CDR3 DNA sequence: TGTGCCAGCAGGATCCATACAGTGAACACTGAAGCTTTCTTT. V usage is TRBV2 and J usage is TRBJ1-1; no clear D. Per germline, CDR1 SNHLY and CDR2 FYNNEI. Between the trimmed V and J ends, which lost 6 bases and 0 bases, there was a span of 11 bases. CDR3 length: 14 residues.

The chain joins TRBV3-1 to TRBJ1-1; 7 bases align to TRBD1. The CDR3 loop spans 17 amino acids. Germline V gene lookup returns CDR1 LGHDT and CDR2 YNNKEL (reference sequence). Germline trimming cut 1 base from V and 0 bases from J; bases unmatched to any gene: 8. CDR3 coding DNA: TGTGCCAGCAGCCAAGGGCAGGGGGTTTTCATGAACACTGAAGCTTTCTTT. This sequence encodes CASSQGQGVFMNTEAFF.

This chain connects TRBV12-2 to TRBJ2-7; the table's D call TRBD2 went unverified against the DNA. TRBV12-2 is marked as a pseudogene. This CDR3 comprises 18 residues. The CDR3 region is CASRLARFERESSYEQYF. The CDR3 DNA follows: TGTGCAAGTCGCTTAGCGCGGTTCGAGCGGGAAAGCTCCTACGAGCAGTACTTC.

This clonotype has more than one count but fewer than ten. The chain combines TRBV6-6 with TRBJ2-7; no definite D call. CDR1 is MNHNY, CDR2 SVGAGI, per germline (reference sequence). The CDR3 has 13 amino acids. Trimming removed 0 bases from V and 0 bases from J, with 3 bases in between. CDR3: CASSYSSSYEQYF. The CDR3 coding sequence is TGTGCCAGCAGTTACTCCAGCTCCTACGAGCAGTACTTC.

In this sample, this clonotype turned up a few times. This chain connects TRBV25-1 to TRBJ2-7; 9 bases line up with TRBD1. Germline values: CDR1 MGHDK, CDR2 SYGVNS. Trimming removed 7 bases from V and 2 bases from J; junction bases left unmatched: 9. CDR3 length equals 15 residues. The DNA of the CDR3 is TGTGCCAGCAAACCCTCCGGGACAGGGACCTACGAGCAGTACTTC. Its translation: CASKPSGTGTYEQYF.